The clone carrying this T cell receptor (beta chain) showed up just a few times. The target antigen is unknown. The CDR3 has 13 amino acids. The ends were cut back, 4 bases at V and 5 bases at J, with 12 bases in the middle. Germline V lookup: CDR1 SGHKS, CDR2 YYEKEE (reference sequence). These data come from a study of post-analysis software for immune sequencing data. Whole-study findings and limits: TRBV segments more frequent in patients than in controls numbered a few and included TRBV5-6, TRBV5-1 and TRBV20-1. By F measure, samples from a shared preparation batch strongly co-clustered. Compared against controls, patients with multiple sclerosis displayed significantly lower normalized Chao1 diversity.

cDNA libraries for TCR beta contained unique molecular identifiers. TCRdb redid the calling of the PCR reads with MiXCR, one entry per CDR3 protein. This sample has roughly 700,000 distinct CDR3 sequences, with 30% found just once. Sequences were obtained from blood. This chain joins TRBV5-5 and TRBJ1-2; D unclear. This TCR derives from a girl under 18 with multiple sclerosis. The CDR3 nucleotides are TGTGCCAGCAGCCCCCCCGGTCGGTATGGCTACACCTTC. This codes for CASSPPGRYGYTF.